Listed here are 29 T cell receptor beta chains from one sample, sequenced in a study of regulatory T cells in long-lasting Graves disease. Time point of the sample: newly diagnosed GD, antithyroid drugs for less than 3 months. The TCR library used RNA extracted from PBMCs. Library construction for TCR beta used iRepertoire HTBI primers and Arm-PCR of CDR3 regions. Each CDR3 protein gets one entry after TCRdb re-called the multiplex PCR reads with MiXCR. Among hundreds of thousands of distinct CDR3 sequences, about 13% were seen once, and the ten largest hold 8.5% to 10%. The sample was also linked to a second study, of T cells in Graves' hyperthyroidism and ophthalmopathy.

The sequenced sample was peripheral blood mononuclear cells (PBMCs), obtained at new diagnosis, from a patient treated with antithyroid drugs. The receptors stem from a man aged 30 to 45 with Graves disease.

This clonotype was recorded at least ten times. This chain joins TRBV5-1 and TRBJ1-1; 11 nucleotides agree with TRBD1. The trim removed 4 bases at V and 3 bases at J, leaving 2 bases unmatched. The CDR3 runs to 14 residues. The germline V gene has CDR1 SGHRS and CDR2 YFSETQ. Written as DNA, the CDR3 is TGCGCCAGCAGCAGGGACAGGGGGGACACTGAAGCTTTCTTT. It yields the protein CASSRDRGDTEAFF.

This clonotype was counted at least ten times. The chain carries TRBV7-2 and TRBJ2-3, with D perhaps TRBD2 (5 bases). V was pared by 7 bases and J by 0 bases, with 17 bases between. This CDR3 comprises 16 residues. CDR1 is SGHTA and CDR2 is FQGNSA in the germline V gene. CDR3 region: CASTPRWAGSTDTQYF. DNA for the CDR3: TGTGCCAGCACCCCCCGGTGGGCGGGTAGCACAGATACGCAGTATTTT.

At least ten counts were recorded for this clonotype. The chain combines TRBV14 with TRBJ2-5; 11 positions agree with TRBD2. This CDR3 has 16 residues. V shed 4 bases and J 4 bases; nucleotides not matched to a gene: 8. Germline CDR1 is SGHDN and CDR2 is FVKESK. This chain's CDR3 is CASSRRVAGGIETQYF. The CDR3 DNA is TGTGCCAGCAGCCGCCGTGTAGCGGGAGGGATAGAGACCCAGTACTTC.

This clonotype was recorded many times. The V gene is TRBV12-3 or TRBV12-4, the J gene TRBJ1-1; D might be TRBD1 (6 bases). Trimming left V 4 bases short and J 2 bases short, with 14 bases between. This CDR3 is 15 amino acids long. The CDR3 DNA follows: TGTGCCAGCAGTTCCCGCGGACAGCCTAACACTGAAGCTTTCTTT. Protein: CASSSRGQPNTEAFF.

This clonotype was counted a few times. The chain joins TRBV5-6 to TRBJ2-7; D gene ambiguous. Trimming shortened V by 0 bases and J by 7 bases, and 17 bases separated the two germline ends. The CDR3 totals 15 residues. The germline CDR1 and CDR2 sequences are SGHDT and YYEEEE. CDR3 nucleotide sequence: TGTGCCAGCAGCTTGGAGGTCACTACTCTACGAGAGCAGTACTTC. This sequence encodes CASSLEVTTLREQYF.

Details on this clonotype: The limits of the CDR3 on the DNA are not certain, so only TCRdb's listed CDR3 is given. The V gene is TRBV5-1, the J gene TRBJ2-3; TRBD1 reflects the table's D call only, with no check against the DNA. Germline CDR1 is SGHRS and CDR2 is YFSETQ. The CDR3 region is 24 residues in length, termini included. CDR3 region: CASSPRGTSYEQYFGPGTTDTQYF.

This clonotype was detected ten times or more. The gene calls are TRBV7-2 and TRBJ1-2, with TRBD1 identical over 11 bases. This CDR3 is built from 16 residues. J gave up 2 bases and V 5 bases, and 7 bases lay outside the gene matches. Germline CDR1 and CDR2: SGHTA and FQGNSA. This chain's CDR3 is CASSPGQGAGNYGYTF. CDR3 sequence (DNA): TGTGCCAGCAGCCCCGGACAGGGGGCGGGGAACTATGGCTACACCTTC. Looking up the rest from reference TRBV7-2 and TRBJ1-2 gives the full variable domain: GAGVSQSPSNKVTEKGKDVELRCDPISGHTALYWYRQSLGQGLEFLIYFQGNSAPDKSGLPSDRFSAERTGGSVSTLTIQRTQQEDSAVYLCASSPGQGAGNYGYTFGSGTRLTVV.

This clonotype was detected a few times. J is TRBJ2-5 and V is TRBV4-2; TRBD2 matches at 10 bases. The CDR3 contains 17 residues. After removal of 1 base from V and 4 bases from J, the junction contained 9 bases not matched to a gene. Germline V gives CDR1 LGHNA, CDR2 YNFKEQ. CDR3 nucleotide sequence: TGTGCCAGCAGCCAAGTTGGGATGCTAGCGGGAGTAGAGACCCAGTACTTC. Protein product: CASSQVGMLAGVETQYF.

This clonotype came up many times. This chain links TRBV20-1 with TRBJ2-3, with 9 bases that match TRBD1. CDR1 DFQATT and CDR2 SNEGSKA come from the germline V gene (reference sequence). The CDR3 sequence is 15 residues long. Unmatched junction bases numbered 8, after V lost 5 bases and J lost 2 bases. The CDR3 DNA follows: TGCAGTGCTTCGACCGGGACAGGGTACACAGATACGCAGTATTTT. Residues: CSASTGTGYTDTQYF.

The table lists this clonotype with a count of one. The V call is TRBV14, the J call TRBJ2-1, with D possibly being TRBD1 (6 bases). The germline gives CDR1 SGHDN, CDR2 FVKESK. The CDR3 length is 16 residues. Between the trimmed V and J ends, which lost 6 bases and 0 bases, there was a span of 15 bases. The CDR3 region is CASRPHTGISYNEQFF. CDR3 in DNA: TGTGCCAGCAGGCCTCACACAGGGATCTCCTACAATGAGCAGTTCTTC. Full variable domain (rest looked up from reference TRBV14 and TRBJ2-1): EAGVTQFPSHSVIEKGQTVTLRCDPISGHDNLYWYRRVMGKEIKFLLHFVKESKQDESGMPNNRFLAERTGGTYSTLKVQPAELEDSGVYFCASRPHTGISYNEQFFGPGTRLTVL.

There are many counts of this clonotype. This CDR3 reads CASSRVYGYTF. Here the CDR3 DNA reads TGTGCCAGCAGTCGTGTTTATGGCTACACCTTC. This chain connects TRBV7-9 to TRBJ1-2; no clear D gene. The CDR3 is 11 amino acids. The germline CDR1 and CDR2 sequences are SEHNR and FQNEAQ (reference sequence). The ends were cut back, 6 bases at V and 5 bases at J, with 7 bases in the middle.

This clonotype appeared many times. The chain couples TRBV6-1 to TRBJ2-7, with D perhaps matching TRBD1 (6 bases). V was pared by 6 bases and J by 1 base, with 22 bases between. The CDR3 is made up of 17 amino acids. The germline gives CDR1 MNHNS, CDR2 SASEGT. CDR3 bases: TGTGCCAGCAGCTTCGAAATGGAAGGGGGTTCATCCTACGAGCAGTACTTC. Protein sequence: CASSFEMEGGSSYEQYF.

There are a few counts of this clonotype. A read error may be the cause here, since a much bigger clone is one base away. V is TRBV2 and J is TRBJ2-7, with TRBD2 matching 7 bases. The CDR3 extends over 15 amino acids. Germline CDR1 SNHLY, CDR2 FYNNEI. V was clipped by 2 bases and J by 7 bases; unmatched bases: 11. For the CDR3, the DNA is TGTGCCAGCAGTGAACTAGCGGTCTCCTACAATGAGCAGTACTTC. Amino acid sequence: CASSELAVSYNEQYF.

This clonotype was picked up many times. This rearrangement joins TRBV6-2 or TRBV6-3 to TRBJ2-5; D gene uncertain. The CDR3 totals 12 residues. Trimming cost V 2 bases and J 5 bases, with 6 bases left between them. CDR1 and CDR2 from the germline V gene are MNHEY and SVGEGT. CDR3 DNA: TGTGCCAGCAGTTACGGTGGGGAGACCCAGTACTTC. This gives the protein CASSYGGETQYF.

This clonotype occurred a few times. CDR3 bases: TGCGGCGGAGTCGATGGTCCAAAGGGGAACACTGAAGCTTTCTTT. Protein sequence: CGGVDGPKGNTEAFF. The J gene is TRBJ1-1, the V gene TRBV29-1; D is undetermined. This CDR3 has 15 residues. Germline-derived CDR1 and CDR2 are SQVTM and ANQGSEA. Based on the CDR3 plus reference TRBV29-1 and TRBJ1-1, the full variable domain is SAVISQKPSRDICQRGTSLTIQCQVDSQVTMMFWYRQQPGQSLTLIATANQGSEATYESGFVIDKFPISRPNLTFSTLTVSNMSPEDSSIYLCGGVDGPKGNTEAFFGQGTRLTVV.

This clonotype was seen many times. The V call is TRBV29-1, the J call TRBJ2-5; 7 positions agree with TRBD1. Unmatched junction bases numbered 5, after V lost 5 bases and J lost 5 bases. The germline V gene has CDR1 SQVTM and CDR2 ANQGSEA. The CDR3 consists of 12 residues. The CDR3 DNA follows: TGCAGCGTTAAAACAGGGGCGGAGACCCAGTACTTC. This codes for CSVKTGAETQYF.

This clonotype was found many times. The V and J genes are TRBV6-1 and TRBJ2-2, with a tentative D call TRBD2 (6 bases). This CDR3 comprises 15 residues. The germline CDR1 and CDR2 sequences are MNHNS and SASEGT. V gave up 6 bases and J gave up 3 bases, with 14 bases separating them. CDR3 amino acids: CASSLTGEDTGELFF. In DNA form, the CDR3 reads TGTGCCAGCAGCCTCACCGGGGAGGACACCGGGGAGCTGTTTTTT.

This clonotype was found many times. The chain couples TRBV10-1 to TRBJ2-1; 10 bases are shared with TRBD2. From germline, CDR1 is WNHNN and CDR2 SYGVQD (reference sequence). J was trimmed by 5 bases and V by 3 bases; bases with no gene match: 4. This CDR3 region has 15 residues. The chain's CDR3 is CASSDGGLADNEQFF. The CDR3 DNA is TGCGCCAGCAGTGATGGTGGACTAGCGGACAATGAGCAGTTCTTC.

Many counts were recorded for this clonotype. V gene TRBV15 combines with J gene TRBJ2-3; a possible D gene is TRBD2 (6 bases). V was shortened by 6 bases and J by 4 bases, with 35 bases between the two germline ends. Germline lookup yields CDR1 LNHNV and CDR2 YYDKDF (reference sequence). The CDR3 has 21 amino acids. CDR3 bases: TGTGCCACCAGTACCCCACCCGGGGCGGGAAGGAGTACTTGGGGACCAGATACGCAGTATTTT. Its protein is CATSTPPGAGRSTWGPDTQYF.

This clonotype has more than one count but fewer than ten. The V and J genes are TRBV6-5 and TRBJ2-3; 7 nucleotides agree with TRBD1. Germline CDR1 reads MNHEY; CDR2 reads SVGAGI. The V segment lost 0 bases and the J segment 3 bases; nucleotides outside the gene matches: 9. The CDR3 is made up of 17 amino acids. DNA for the CDR3: TGTGCCAGCAGTTACTCGGGACCGACAGGGTGGACAGATACGCAGTATTTT. This encodes CASSYSGPTGWTDTQYF.

The CDR3 region is CASSVGFNYGYTF. DNA for the CDR3: TGTGCCAGCAGTGTAGGTTTTAACTATGGCTACACCTTC. The J gene is TRBJ1-2, the V gene TRBV6-2 or TRBV6-3; no clear D gene. Germline CDR1 and CDR2: MNHEY and SVGEGT. V was shortened by 5 bases and J by 1 base, with 8 bases between the two germline ends. The CDR3 is 13 amino acids.

This clonotype was found many times. CDR3 sequence reads: CATSDHRGGGTEAFF. CDR3 DNA sequence: TGTGCCACCAGTGATCACAGGGGAGGAGGCACTGAAGCTTTCTTT. J is TRBJ1-1 and V is TRBV24-1; 7 bases are a match to TRBD1. The CDR3 loop spans 15 amino acids. Germline values: CDR1 KGHDR, CDR2 SFDVKD. The junction had 7 bases not matched to a gene; V was cut back by 3 bases and J by 4 bases.

There are many counts of this clonotype. The V and J genes are TRBV19 and TRBJ1-5; D not resolved. Germline V CDR1 and CDR2: LNHDA, SQIVND (reference sequence). The CDR3 has 12 residues. With 3 bases removed from V and 7 bases from J, the gap between germline ends came to 7 bases. CDR3 region: CASSIEWQPQHF. CDR3 coding DNA: TGTGCCAGTAGTATTGAGTGGCAGCCCCAGCATTTT.

This clonotype came up many times. J is TRBJ1-1 and V is TRBV5-1; D unclear. V was trimmed by 0 bases and J by 7 bases, leaving 7 bases between them. Germline CDR1 and CDR2: SGHRS and YFSETQ. The CDR3 runs 12 residues. CDR3 sequence (DNA): TGCGCCAGCAGCTTGGGATGGGGTGAAGCTTTCTTT. It specifies CASSLGWGEAFF. Supplemented by reference TRBV5-1 and TRBJ1-1, the full variable domain reads KAGVTQTPRYLIKTRGQQVTLSCSPISGHRSVSWYQQTPGQGLQFLFEYFSETQRNKGNFPGRFSGRQFSNSRSEMNVSTLELGDSALYLCASSLGWGEAFFGQGTRLTVV.

This chain joins TRBV18 and TRBJ1-3; D is unclear. Germline V gene data show CDR1 as KGHSH and CDR2 as LQKENI. V was shortened by 3 bases and J by 0 bases, with 12 bases between the two germline ends. This CDR3 comprises 16 residues. The DNA of the CDR3 is TGTGCCAGCTCACCTAATGATCCGTCCTCTGGAAACACCATATATTTT. Translated: CASSPNDPSSGNTIYF.

The table lists this clonotype with many counts. V and J are TRBV2 and TRBJ1-2; the D gene is possibly TRBD1 (6 bases). Trimming stripped 7 bases from V and 2 bases from J, with 23 bases between. CDR1 is SNHLY and CDR2 is FYNNEI in the germline V gene. CDR3 length equals 17 residues. CDR3 bases: TGTGCCAGCATAAGGTCCCCGGACAGAATGAAAAACTATGGCTACACCTTC. This encodes CASIRSPDRMKNYGYTF.

This clonotype showed up just a few times. The J gene is TRBJ2-5, the V gene TRBV28; perhaps TRBD1 as D (6 bases). The CDR3 is made up of 12 amino acids. CDR1 and CDR2 (germline): MDHEN, SYDVKM. Trimming shortened V by 9 bases and J by 2 bases, and 10 bases separated the two germline ends. CDR3 region: CASKDSQETQYF. As DNA, the CDR3 is TGTGCCAGTAAGGACAGTCAAGAGACCCAGTACTTC.

In this sample, this clonotype turned up many times. This chain connects TRBV7-9 to TRBJ2-3; 13 positions agree with TRBD2. Germline V lookup: CDR1 SEHNR, CDR2 FQNEAQ (reference sequence). This CDR3 region has 16 residues. V dropped 4 bases and J dropped 3; count of bases not matched to a gene: 4. The CDR3 spells CASSSALAGGTDTQYF. The CDR3 nucleotides read TGTGCCAGCAGCTCCGCACTAGCGGGAGGGACAGATACGCAGTATTTT. The complete variable domain, with remaining parts taken from reference TRBV7-9 and TRBJ2-3, reads DTGVSQNPRHKITKRGQNVTFRCDPISEHNRLYWYRQTLGQGPEFLTYFQNEAQLEKSRLLSDRFSAERPKGSFSTLEIQRTEQGDSAMYLCASSSALAGGTDTQYFGPGTRLTVL.

This clonotype was seen repeatedly, ten times or more. The gene calls are TRBV15 and TRBJ2-5; no firm D call. The germline gives CDR1 LNHNV, CDR2 YYDKDF (reference sequence). V was cut by 3 bases and J by 2 bases, with 13 bases left in between. The CDR3 is 15 residues long. The CDR3: CATSSPTNGQETQYF. The CDR3, as DNA: TGTGCCACCAGCAGCCCTACCAATGGGCAAGAGACCCAGTACTTC.